This T cell receptor (beta chain) derives from a study of T cell responses to AZD1222 COVID-19 vaccine. Clones were sequenced by immunoSEQ multiplex PCR, and TCRdb holds only the in-frame ones, with some missing. The sample contains under 200,000 clones, 80% to 95% of which appear only once. This clone was recorded once. The sequenced sample was peripheral blood, obtained on day 0 of AZD1222 vaccination. This TCR derives from an adult in good health.

The CDR3 DNA reads as TGTGCCTGGAGTGAGGGTCAGTACAATGAGCAGTTCTTC. Amino acids: CAWSEGQYNEQFF. The chain combines TRBV30 with TRBJ2-1; no firm D call. Trimming stripped 1 base from V and 4 bases from J, with 8 bases between. Germline lookup yields CDR1 GTSNPN and CDR2 SVGIG (reference sequence). The CDR3 totals 13 residues.